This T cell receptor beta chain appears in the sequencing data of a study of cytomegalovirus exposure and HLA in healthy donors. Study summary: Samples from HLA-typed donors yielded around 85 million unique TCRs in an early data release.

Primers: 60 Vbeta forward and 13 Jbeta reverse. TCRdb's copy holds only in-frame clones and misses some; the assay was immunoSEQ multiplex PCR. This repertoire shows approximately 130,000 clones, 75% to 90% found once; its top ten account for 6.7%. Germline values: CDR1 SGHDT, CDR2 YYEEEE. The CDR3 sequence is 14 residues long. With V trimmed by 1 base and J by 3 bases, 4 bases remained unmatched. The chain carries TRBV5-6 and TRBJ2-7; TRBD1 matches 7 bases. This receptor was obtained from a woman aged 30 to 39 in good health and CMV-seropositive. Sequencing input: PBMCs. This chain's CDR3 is CASSLQGVYYEQYF. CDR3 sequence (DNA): TGTGCCAGCAGCTTGCAGGGGGTTTACTACGAGCAGTACTTC.